This TCR beta chain was identified during a study of blood T cell repertoires in COVID-19. Study in general: Some COVID-19 samples were acute and others convalescent; all came from the United States, Italy and Spain. T cells, B-cell-depleted T cells, or PBMCs supplied cDNA or gDNA.

The assay was immunoSEQ multiplex PCR, and TCRdb's table has in-frame clones only and misses some. Of a few hundred thousand clones detected, about 91% appear once; the ten largest clones hold 1.6%. CDR1 and CDR2 from the germline V gene are SGHVS and FNYEAQ. V lost 5 bases and J lost 10; bases outside the gene matches: 11. The CDR3 totals 14 residues. The TCR was taken from a young woman with COVID-19, enrolled during active disease. The sample comprised peripheral blood. This chain connects TRBV7-6 to TRBJ2-1, with 7 bases lining up with TRBD1. CDR3 protein: CASSPNKNRGEQFF. As DNA, the CDR3 is TGTGCCAGCAGCCCTAATAAAAACAGGGGAGAGCAGTTCTTC. The variable domain in full, completed from reference TRBV7-6 and TRBJ2-1, reads GAGVSQSPRYKVTKRGQDVALRCDPISGHVSLYWYRQALGQGPEFLTYFNYEAQQDKSGLPNDRFSAERPEGSISTLTIQRTEQRDSAMYRCASSPNKNRGEQFFGPGTRLTVL.